A selection of T cell receptor beta chains follows, all from one sample in a study of chemoradiotherapy in HPV16-positive cancers. Assay: immunoSEQ multiplex PCR; the TCRdb copy retains only in-frame clones and omits some. The sample contains around 5,800 clones, more than 85% of which appear only once. The sample consisted of tumor tissue, taken from a patient who underwent chemoradiotherapy. The receptors originated from a human donor with HPV-associated anogenital cancer. The CDR3 runs from the conserved cysteine through the conserved F or W. A D gene is named only where the DNA matches it firmly. Clone sizes are given selectively: once, few, many, or a class where the clone is expanded.

CASSQLAGVVNEQFF	TGTGCCAGCAGCCAACTAGCGGGAGTAGTCAATGAGCAGTTCTTC	.	TRBD2	TRBV7-2	TRBJ2-1
CASSWASSSYEQYF	TGTGCCAGCAGTTGGGCTAGCAGCTCCTACGAGCAGTACTTC	.	.	TRBV28	TRBJ2-7
CSVGTGLSTGELFF	TGCAGCGTCGGGACAGGGTTATCCACCGGGGAGCTGTTTTTT	.	TRBD1	TRBV29-1	TRBJ2-2
CAWKRASGDTQYF	TGTGCCTGGAAGCGGGCCAGCGGAGATACGCAGTATTTT	.	.	TRBV30	TRBJ2-3
CASTAGRAKGGYTF	TGCGCCAGCACCGCGGGGAGGGCTAAAGGTGGCTACACCTTC	.	.	TRBV5-1	TRBJ1-2
CASSPLAGSNNEQFF	TGCGCCAGCAGCCCGCTAGCGGGAAGCAACAATGAGCAGTTCTTC	.	TRBD2	TRBV5-1	TRBJ2-1
CASSLVGTAGELFF	TGTGCCAGCAGCTTAGTTGGGACAGCCGGGGAGCTGTTTTTT	.	TRBD1	TRBV11-2	TRBJ2-2
CASSTSSETYEQYF	TGTGCCAGCAGCACTTCTTCGGAAACCTACGAGCAGTACTTC	.	.	TRBV7-8	TRBJ2-7
CASRTGAHNEQFF	TGTGCCAGCAGGACAGGGGCCCACAATGAGCAGTTCTTC	.	TRBD1	TRBV6-5	TRBJ2-1
CASGRGGSNTGELFF	TGTGCCAGTGGGAGAGGGGGGAGTAACACCGGAGAGCTGTTTTTT	.	.	TRBV19	TRBJ2-2
CATHAGNIQYF	TGTGCCACCCACGCAGGAAACATTCAGTACTTC	.	.	TRBV6-5	TRBJ2-4
CAWSPGAHEQYF	TGTGCCTGGAGTCCAGGGGCTCACGAGCAGTACTTC	.	.	TRBV30	TRBJ2-7
CASSVTGESEQYF	TGTGCCAGCAGCGTGACAGGGGAGAGCGAGCAGTACTTC	.	TRBD1	TRBV9	TRBJ2-7
CASSRRTGGSSPLHF	TGCGCCAGCAGCCGGAGGACAGGGGGTAGTTCACCCCTCCACTTT	.	TRBD1	TRBV5-1	TRBJ1-6
CASRPRSGANVLTF	TGTGCCAGCAGGCCCCGTTCTGGGGCCAACGTCCTGACTTTC	.	.	TRBV27	TRBJ2-6
CASSPQGAGQPQHF	TGTGCCAGCTCACCACAGGGGGCCGGACAGCCCCAGCATTTT	.	TRBD1	TRBV18	TRBJ1-5
CASSLYTEAFF	TGTGCCAGCAGTTTATATACTGAAGCTTTCTTT	.	.	TRBV28	TRBJ1-1
CAWSEFRLSNSPLHF	TGTGCCTGGAGCGAATTCCGATTAAGTAATTCACCCCTCCACTTT	.	.	TRBV30	TRBJ1-6
CASSLRQGNHEQYF	TGTGCCAGCAGTTTACGACAGGGGAACCACGAGCAGTACTTC	once	TRBD1	TRBV28	TRBJ2-7
CASSQSQGAAGELFF	TGTGCCAGCAGCCAATCGCAGGGGGCTGCCGGGGAGCTGTTTTTT	.	TRBD1	TRBV16	TRBJ2-2
CASKKGQGTSYEQYF	TGTGCCAGCAAAAAAGGACAGGGGACCTCCTACGAGCAGTACTTC	.	TRBD1	TRBV6-5	TRBJ2-7
CASSFLGQGGETQYF	TGCGCCAGCAGCTTTCTTGGACAGGGTGGAGAGACCCAGTACTTC	.	TRBD1	TRBV5-1	TRBJ2-5
CASSPRLAGQETQYF	TGTGCCAGCAGTCCCCGACTAGCGGGACAAGAGACCCAGTACTTC	.	TRBD2	TRBV28	TRBJ2-5
CASSLDEGSNQPQHF	TGTGCCAGCAGCTTAGATGAGGGTAGCAATCAGCCCCAGCATTTT	.	.	TRBV11-2	TRBJ1-5
CASSRGGLTEAFF	TGTGCCAGCAGCAGGGGAGGTCTCACTGAAGCTTTCTTT	.	.	TRBV27	TRBJ1-1
CASSYSGGTEAFF	TGTGCCAGCAGTTACTCAGGAGGCACTGAAGCTTTCTTT	.	.	TRBV6-5	TRBJ1-1
CASSVYGQNYEQYF	TGTGCCAGCAGTGTTTACGGACAAAACTACGAGCAGTACTTC	.	.	TRBV27	TRBJ2-7
CASSLQGGEQYF	TGTGCCAGCAGCTTACAGGGGGGCGAGCAGTACTTC	.	.	TRBV7-9	TRBJ2-7
CSAERGGHEQYF	TGCAGCGCTGAGAGGGGTGGTCACGAGCAGTACTTC	.	.	TRBV29-1	TRBJ2-7
CASSLFTGGEQFF	TGTGCCAGCAGCTTATTTACGGGAGGTGAGCAGTTCTTC	.	TRBD2	TRBV7-3	TRBJ2-1
CASSVEDSSFNEQFF	TGTGCCAGCAGCGTAGAAGACTCGTCCTTCAATGAGCAGTTCTTC	.	.	TRBV9	TRBJ2-1
CAWSPDLSGYTF	TGTGCCTGGAGCCCCGACCTATCCGGCTACACCTTC	.	.	TRBV30	TRBJ1-2
CASSLGPQETQYF	TGTGCCAGCAGCTTGGGCCCCCAAGAGACCCAGTACTTC	.	.	TRBV7-8	TRBJ2-5
CSALSGGNIQYF	TGCAGCGCCCTGAGTGGCGGAAACATTCAGTACTTC	.	.	TRBV29-1	TRBJ2-4
CASSFGQGEKLFF	TGTGCCAGCAGTTTCGGACAGGGAGAAAAACTGTTTTTT	once	TRBD1	TRBV6-5	TRBJ1-4
CASTLGGTSHGMNTEAFF	TGTGCCAGCACTTTGGGGGGAACCTCACACGGAATGAACACTGAAGCTTTCTTT	.	.	TRBV2	TRBJ1-1
CASSSESAGIRGPQHF	TGTGCCAGCAGCTCAGAATCGGCAGGGATCAGGGGGCCCCAGCATTTT	.	.	TRBV7-8	TRBJ1-5
CASSITGAGELFF	TGTGCCAGCAGCATCACAGGGGCCGGGGAGCTGTTTTTT	.	TRBD1	TRBV9	TRBJ2-2
CASSPRTSGTYNEQFF	TGTGCCAGTAGCCCTAGGACTAGCGGGACCTACAATGAGCAGTTCTTC	.	TRBD2	TRBV19	TRBJ2-1
CASSLTSINEKLFF	TGTGCCAGCAGCTTAACCTCCATTAATGAAAAACTGTTTTTT	.	.	TRBV7-6	TRBJ1-4
CSVDRGTEAFF	TGCAGCGTTGATCGGGGCACTGAAGCTTTCTTT	.	.	TRBV29-1	TRBJ1-1
CASSLGGSRNTEAFF	TGTGCCAGCAGTTTGGGGGGGTCCCGCAACACTGAAGCTTTCTTT	.	.	TRBV28	TRBJ1-1
CASSLRTPEGDTQYF	TGTGCCAGCAGCTTACGGACTCCCGAAGGAGATACGCAGTATTTT	.	.	TRBV13	TRBJ2-3
CSVERDSSYNEQFF	TGCAGCGTTGAAAGGGACAGCTCCTACAATGAGCAGTTCTTC	.	TRBD1	TRBV29-1	TRBJ2-1
CASSPPGVSSNQPQHF	TGTGCCAGCTCACCACCGGGTGTGAGCAGCAATCAGCCCCAGCATTTT	.	.	TRBV18	TRBJ1-5
CASSEKGLAYEQYF	TGTGCCAGCAGCGAGAAGGGACTCGCCTACGAGCAGTACTTC	.	.	TRBV2	TRBJ2-7
CAISEGDYGYTF	TGTGCCATCAGTGAGGGAGATTATGGCTACACCTTC	.	.	TRBV10-3	TRBJ1-2
CATWTVTGNTIYF	TGTGCCACCTGGACAGTTACTGGAAACACCATATATTTT	.	.	TRBV2	TRBJ1-3
CASGAATGELFF	TGTGCCAGTGGGGCGGCTACCGGGGAGCTGTTTTTT	.	.	TRBV7-2	TRBJ2-2
CASHRTGGRNEQFF	TGTGCCAGCCATCGGACAGGGGGCCGCAATGAGCAGTTCTTC	.	TRBD1	TRBV19	TRBJ2-1
CATSREVGTEAFF	TGTGCCACCAGCAGAGAAGTCGGCACTGAAGCTTTCTTT	.	.	TRBV15	TRBJ1-1
CASSPKTGTGPYEQYF	TGTGCCAGCAGCCCAAAAACCGGGACAGGGCCCTACGAGCAGTACTTC	.	TRBD1	TRBV7-9	TRBJ2-7
CASSAETGGAIVQETQYF	TGTGCCAGCAGTGCTGAGACAGGGGGCGCGATCGTCCAAGAGACCCAGTACTTC	once	TRBD1	TRBV2	TRBJ2-5
CAGQGDVETQYF	TGTGCCGGACAGGGGGACGTAGAGACCCAGTACTTC	.	TRBD1	TRBV2	TRBJ2-5
CASSVVANPSWDTQYF	TGTGCCAGCAGCGTAGTAGCAAATCCCTCCTGGGATACGCAGTATTTT	once	.	TRBV9	TRBJ2-3
CAWMRGQHTEAFF	TGTGCCTGGATGAGGGGACAGCACACTGAAGCTTTCTTT	.	TRBD1	TRBV30	TRBJ1-1
CASSLGLAGLSTDTQYF	TGTGCCAGCAGCTTGGGACTAGCGGGCCTTAGCACAGATACGCAGTATTTT	.	TRBD2	TRBV7-8	TRBJ2-3
CASSLGIAGGTSYEQYF	TGTGCCAGCAGCTTAGGGATAGCGGGAGGTACCTCCTACGAGCAGTACTTC	.	TRBD2	TRBV7-6	TRBJ2-7